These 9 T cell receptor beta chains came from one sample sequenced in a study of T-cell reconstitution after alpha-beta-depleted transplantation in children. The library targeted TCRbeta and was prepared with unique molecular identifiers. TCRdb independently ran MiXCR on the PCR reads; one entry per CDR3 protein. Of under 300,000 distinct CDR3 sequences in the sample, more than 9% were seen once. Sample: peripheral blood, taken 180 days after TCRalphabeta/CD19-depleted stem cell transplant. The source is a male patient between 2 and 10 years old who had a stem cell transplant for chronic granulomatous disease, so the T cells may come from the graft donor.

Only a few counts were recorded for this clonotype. The CDR3: CASRTFGQDRGTQYF. CDR3 coding DNA: TGTGCCAGCAGGACTTTCGGACAGGACCGCGGGACCCAGTACTTC. The chain has TRBV2 and TRBJ2-5; TRBD1 aligns across 7 bases. The CDR3 sequence is 15 residues long. Losses at the gene ends were 6 bases for V and 7 bases for J; bases not matched to a gene: 14. Germline loops: CDR1 SNHLY, CDR2 FYNNEI.

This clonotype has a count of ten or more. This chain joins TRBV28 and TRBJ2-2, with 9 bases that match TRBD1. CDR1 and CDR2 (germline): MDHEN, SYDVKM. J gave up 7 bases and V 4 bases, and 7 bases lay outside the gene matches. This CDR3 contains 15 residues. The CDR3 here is CASSSGQGFNGELFF. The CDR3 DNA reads TGTGCCAGCAGTTCAGGACAGGGGTTTAACGGGGAGCTGTTTTTT. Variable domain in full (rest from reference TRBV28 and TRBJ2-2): DVKVTQSSRYLVKRTGEKVFLECVQDMDHENMFWYRQDPGLGLRLIYFSYDVKMKEKGDIPEGYSVSREKKERFSLILESASTNQTSMYLCASSSGQGFNGELFFGEGSRLTVL.

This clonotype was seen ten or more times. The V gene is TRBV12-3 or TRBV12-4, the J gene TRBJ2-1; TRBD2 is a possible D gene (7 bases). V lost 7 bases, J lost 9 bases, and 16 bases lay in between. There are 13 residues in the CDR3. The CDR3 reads CASNKGGGSEQFF. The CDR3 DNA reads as TGTGCCAGCAACAAAGGGGGGGGCAGTGAGCAGTTCTTC.

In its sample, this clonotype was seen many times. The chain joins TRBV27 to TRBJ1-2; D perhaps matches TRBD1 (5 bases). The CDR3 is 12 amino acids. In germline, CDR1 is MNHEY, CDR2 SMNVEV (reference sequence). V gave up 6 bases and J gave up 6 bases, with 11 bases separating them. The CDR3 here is CASRRGGNGYTF. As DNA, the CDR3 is TGTGCCAGCAGGCGGGGGGGGAATGGCTACACCTTC.

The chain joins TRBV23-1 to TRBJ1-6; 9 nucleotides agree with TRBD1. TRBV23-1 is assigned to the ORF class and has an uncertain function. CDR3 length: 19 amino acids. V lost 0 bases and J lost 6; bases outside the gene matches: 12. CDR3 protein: CASSQSGTWTGASNSPLHF. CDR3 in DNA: TGCGCCAGCAGTCAATCCGGGACTTGGACAGGGGCATCTAATTCACCCCTCCACTTT.

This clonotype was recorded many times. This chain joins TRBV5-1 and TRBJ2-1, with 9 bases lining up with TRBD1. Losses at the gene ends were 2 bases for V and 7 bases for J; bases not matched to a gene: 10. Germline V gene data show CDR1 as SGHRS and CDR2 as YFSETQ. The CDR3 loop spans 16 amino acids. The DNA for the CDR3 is TGCGCCAGCAGCTTAATACAGGGGGCTATAGGAAATGAGCAGTTCTTC. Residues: CASSLIQGAIGNEQFF.

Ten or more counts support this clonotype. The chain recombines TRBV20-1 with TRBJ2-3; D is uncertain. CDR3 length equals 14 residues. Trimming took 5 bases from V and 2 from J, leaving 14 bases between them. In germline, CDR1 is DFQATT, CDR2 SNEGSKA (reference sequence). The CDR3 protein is CSAGTRAFTDTQYF. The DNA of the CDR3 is TGCAGTGCTGGAACACGAGCCTTCACAGATACGCAGTATTTT.

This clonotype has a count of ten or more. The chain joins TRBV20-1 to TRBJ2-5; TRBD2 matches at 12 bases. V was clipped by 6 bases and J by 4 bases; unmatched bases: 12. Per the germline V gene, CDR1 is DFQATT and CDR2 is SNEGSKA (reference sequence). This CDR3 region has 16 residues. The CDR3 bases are TGCAGTGCGAAACGCCCGGCTAGCGGGAGGGGAGAGACCCAGTACTTC. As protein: CSAKRPASGRGETQYF.

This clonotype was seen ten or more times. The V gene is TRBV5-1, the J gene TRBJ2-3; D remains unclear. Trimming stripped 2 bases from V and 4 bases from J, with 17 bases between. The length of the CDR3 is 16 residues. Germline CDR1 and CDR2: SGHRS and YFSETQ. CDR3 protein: CASSFYQPIGSDTQYF. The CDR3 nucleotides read TGCGCCAGCAGCTTCTACCAACCAATCGGCTCAGATACGCAGTATTTT. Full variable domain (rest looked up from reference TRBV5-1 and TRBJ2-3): KAGVTQTPRYLIKTRGQQVTLSCSPISGHRSVSWYQQTPGQGLQFLFEYFSETQRNKGNFPGRFSGRQFSNSRSEMNVSTLELGDSALYLCASSFYQPIGSDTQYFGPGTRLTVL.